This TCR beta chain was captured by sequencing in a study of spatial heterogeneity in lung cancer. About the study: Every unique TCR and UMI combination, on average, appeared more than ten times in raw reads.

Each CDR3 protein gets one entry after TCRdb re-called the 5' RACE reads with MiXCR. The data hold tens of thousands of distinct CDR3 sequences, with under 4% observed a single time. Germline CDR1 and CDR2: WSHSY and SAAADI. The CDR3 has 12 residues. V shed 5 bases, J shed 7 bases, and the junction held 4 bases outside the gene matches. Stated time point: sample taken at primary tumor resection. The roughly 79 donors had untreated early-stage non-small cell lung cancer. Whole RNA, isolated from tumor, nontumor lung or frozen PBMC, was sequenced without prior sorting. The chain employs TRBV10-2 and TRBJ2-7; 8 bases are shared with TRBD2. Material: normal lung tissue next to the tumor, obtained at surgery. This TCR was recovered from a male donor with early-stage non-small cell lung cancer. CDR3 in amino acids: CASSTGGSEQYF. In nucleotides, the CDR3 is TGCGCCAGCAGTACGGGGGGGAGTGAGCAGTACTTC.